This TCR beta chain was sequenced for a study of blood T cells in healthy people across ages. This clonotype turned up a few times. Then a second PCR, running roughly 7 to 11 cycles, was carried out with a sample-barcoded 5' primer and a J-beta primer mix. TCRdb analysed the 5' RACE reads with MiXCR anew, one entry per CDR3 protein. This table has 600,000 to 900,000 distinct CDR3 sequences, more than 25% appearing once. These records were also assigned to another study, of T cells of mothers and their children.

The specimen sequenced was blood. This clonotype originated in a boy aged 5-17 years in good health.

The CDR3 here is CASSHDRGFTYEQYF. CDR3 coding DNA: TGTGCCAGCAGTCACGACAGGGGGTTTACCTACGAGCAGTACTTC. The V and J genes are TRBV25-1 and TRBJ2-7, with TRBD1 matching over 9 bases. With V trimmed by 5 bases and J by 2 bases, 7 bases remained unmatched. The CDR3 is 15 residues long. Germline-derived CDR1 and CDR2 are MGHDK and SYGVNS.